Listed here are 10 T cell receptor beta chains from one sample, sequenced in a study of cytomegalovirus exposure and HLA in healthy donors. 13 Jbeta primers and 60 Vbeta primers were used for the PCR. Using immunoSEQ multiplex PCR, the repertoire was profiled, and TCRdb retains in-frame clones only, with some absent. This sample has more than 100,000 clones, with approximately 80% found just once. Sequenced input: PBMCs. The receptor source for this set is a human donor in good health.

CDR3 nucleotide sequence: TGTGCCAGCAGATCCTCGGGACTAGCGGGACGTGGGGCGAATGAGCAGTTCTTC. Amino acid sequence: CASRSSGLAGRGANEQFF. The rearrangement uses TRBV28 and TRBJ2-1; 13 bases map to TRBD2. CDR3 length: 18 residues. V trimming: 6 bases; J trimming: 7 bases; junction bases outside the gene matches: 15. CDR1 MDHEN and CDR2 SYDVKM come from the germline V gene.

This chain joins TRBV30 and TRBJ2-5; D possibly corresponds to TRBD2 (5 bases). V was clipped by 1 base and J by 1 base, with 16 bases between them. The CDR3 spans 16 residues. The germline V gene encodes CDR1 GTSNPN and CDR2 SVGIG (reference sequence). Here the CDR3 reads CAWSAGLAEAQETQYF. For the CDR3, the DNA is TGTGCCTGGAGTGCCGGACTGGCTGAGGCCCAAGAGACCCAGTACTTC.

The gene calls are TRBV27 and TRBJ2-3, with 8 positions matching TRBD2. CDR1 MNHEY and CDR2 SMNVEV come from the germline V gene (reference sequence). The CDR3 length is 18 residues. V gave up 0 bases and J gave up 4 bases; unmatched junction bases: 12. The CDR3 sequence: CASSLSPYFGLASDTQYF. The DNA for the CDR3 is TGTGCCAGCAGTTTATCACCCTACTTCGGACTAGCATCAGATACGCAGTATTTT.

The CDR3 DNA is TGTGCCAGCAGCCCGGCCTTGCGGGGAGGGGTGGATACGCAGTATTTT. Protein sequence: CASSPALRGGVDTQYF. The V gene is TRBV7-9, the J gene TRBJ2-3; 7 nucleotides match TRBD2. In germline, CDR1 is SEHNR, CDR2 FQNEAQ (reference sequence). Germline trimming cut 5 bases from V and 6 bases from J; bases unmatched to any gene: 14. CDR3 length: 16 residues. Supplemented by reference TRBV7-9 and TRBJ2-3, the full variable domain reads DTGVSQNPRHKITKRGQNVTFRCDPISEHNRLYWYRQTLGQGPEFLTYFQNEAQLEKSRLLSDRFSAERPKGSFSTLEIQRTEQGDSAMYLCASSPALRGGVDTQYFGPGTRLTVL.

The genes are TRBV5-1 and TRBJ2-1; D is possibly TRBD1 (5 bases). Looked up from germline, CDR1 is SGHRS and CDR2 is YFSETQ. Trimming removed 2 bases at V and 0 bases at J, with 9 bases between. The CDR3 has 15 residues. The chain's CDR3 is CASSFIQGSYNEQFF. The CDR3, as DNA: TGCGCCAGCAGCTTCATCCAGGGCTCCTACAATGAGCAGTTCTTC.

As concerns this clone: The junction departs from the called germline gene at one end, perhaps through a read error. The rearrangement links TRBV6-1 to TRBJ2-1; possibly TRBD2 for D (6 bases). This CDR3 comprises 16 residues. Germline V lookup: CDR1 MNHNS, CDR2 SASEGT. CDR3 sequence (DNA): TGTGCCAGCAGTGAAGAGGGTAGGGGACTCCAAGATGAGCAGCTCTTC. Amino acid sequence: CASSEEGRGLQDEQLF.

V is TRBV6-6 and J is TRBJ1-2; 8 bases are a match to TRBD1. The germline V gene has CDR1 MNHNY and CDR2 SVGAGI (reference sequence). This CDR3 has 14 residues. Trimming took 5 bases from V and 3 from J; bases not matched to a gene: 5. The CDR3 sequence: CASSPRTGYYGYTF. The DNA of the CDR3 is TGTGCCAGCAGTCCGAGGACAGGGTACTATGGCTACACCTTC.

This chain links TRBV6-5 with TRBJ2-3; a weak D match, TRBD2 (6 bases). Looked up from germline, CDR1 is MNHEY and CDR2 is SVGAGI. CDR3 length: 12 amino acids. Trimming cost V 10 bases and J 3 bases, with 11 bases left between them. The CDR3 spells CATGGNTDTQYF. CDR3 in DNA: TGTGCCACCGGGGGAAATACAGATACGCAGTATTTT.

The chain links TRBV28 to TRBJ2-7, with 9 bases identical to TRBD1. This CDR3 is 17 amino acids long. Germline V gene sequence: CDR1 MDHEN, CDR2 SYDVKM. With V trimmed by 6 bases and J by 0 bases, 12 bases remained unmatched. CDR3 in amino acids: CASSRPGTGPSSYEQYF. The CDR3 region has the DNA TGTGCCAGCAGCCGTCCCGGGACAGGGCCAAGCTCCTACGAGCAGTACTTC.

This chain connects TRBV5-1 to TRBJ2-7; 7 bases fit TRBD1. This CDR3 region has 18 residues. The V segment lost 0 bases and the J segment 3 bases; nucleotides outside the gene matches: 15. From germline, CDR1 is SGHRS and CDR2 YFSETQ. CDR3 in amino acids: CASSLATGGNRGGYEQYF. Written as DNA, the CDR3 is TGCGCCAGCAGCTTGGCCACTGGGGGCAACAGGGGTGGCTACGAGCAGTACTTC. The whole variable domain, filled in from reference TRBV5-1 and TRBJ2-7, reads KAGVTQTPRYLIKTRGQQVTLSCSPISGHRSVSWYQQTPGQGLQFLFEYFSETQRNKGNFPGRFSGRQFSNSRSEMNVSTLELGDSALYLCASSLATGGNRGGYEQYFGPGTRLTVT.